These 3 T cell receptor beta chains were all obtained from the same sample, sequenced in a study of human T cells and chemical hapten exposure. Time point noted: patch test 1, 2 weeks after DPC sensitization. Treatment given: therapeutic diphenylcyclopropenone sensitization with weekly scalp DPC. TCRdb recomputed calls from the RACE reads with MiXCR, one row per CDR3 protein. The sample holds approximately 90,000 distinct CDR3 sequences; roughly 12% are singletons and the top ten take approximately 2%. The sample in question was whole blood, obtained in connection with sensitization to the hapten diphenylcyclopropenone (DPC). Source of these receptors: a woman in her forties with alopecia areata. Some clones in this sample may be carry-over from other donors' samples.

The chain joins TRBV11-3 to TRBJ2-2; 8 bases are shared with TRBD1. The ends lost 3 bases at V and 5 bases at J; junction bases unmatched: 5. The CDR3 consists of 15 residues. Germline CDR1 reads SGHNT; CDR2 reads YENEEA. The CDR3 region is CASSFGQGGTGELFF. The CDR3 bases are TGTGCCAGCAGCTTCGGACAGGGTGGGACCGGGGAGCTGTTTTTT.

By share of the sample, this clonotype is medium-sized. The chain has TRBV6-4 and TRBJ2-3; TRBD1 matches 12 bases. V shed 2 bases, J shed 4 bases, and the junction held 1 base outside the gene matches. The CDR3 runs 15 residues. The V gene's germline CDR1 is MRHNA and CDR2 SNTAGT. The CDR3 region is CASSDGTGGADTQYF. The CDR3 DNA sequence: TGTGCCAGCAGTGACGGGACAGGGGGCGCAGATACGCAGTATTTT.

The chain joins TRBV28 to TRBJ1-1, with D possibly being TRBD1 (5 bases). The germline V and J ends were trimmed by 3 bases and 0 bases, with 11 bases remaining between them. Germline CDR1 reads MDHEN; CDR2 reads SYDVKM. The CDR3 spans 15 residues. DNA for the CDR3: TGTGCCAGCAGTTTGCCAGGGTTTGTGAACACTGAAGCTTTCTTT. Its translation: CASSLPGFVNTEAFF.